This TCR beta chain is from a study of control samples from healthy donors and cancer patients. Sequencing was performed with immunoSEQ multiplex PCR; in TCRdb, only in-frame clones are kept and a portion is missing. Among 160,000 or so clones listed, around 94% were seen once. The sample comprised PBMCs. This sequence was found in a man aged 55 to 69 with colorectal cancer.

The CDR3 spells CASSESTGGFEQYF. In nucleotides, the CDR3 is TGCGCCAGCAGTGAGTCGACGGGGGGGTTCGAGCAGTACTTC. The chain couples TRBV10-1 to TRBJ2-7, with 8 bases fitting TRBD2. CDR1 WNHNN and CDR2 SYGVQD come from the germline V gene (reference sequence). V lost 0 bases, J lost 6 bases, and 4 bases stayed unmatched. This CDR3 comprises 14 residues.